The source of this T cell receptor beta chain is a study of control samples from healthy donors and cancer patients. The CDR3 is made up of 17 amino acids. Germline CDR1 is MDHEN and CDR2 is SYDVKM. This table comes from immunoSEQ multiplex PCR, and its TCRdb copy is limited to in-frame clones, with some not included. The sample lists about 170,000 clones, about nine tenths occurring once. Note on this clone: At one boundary the junction diverges from the germline segment, which might be a read error.

Sample: blood. The V call is TRBV28, the J call TRBJ2-2, with 15 bases aligning to TRBD2. This clonotype was sampled from a woman in her thirties in good health. The CDR3 here is CASSPWTSGRGTGKLFF. The CDR3 coding sequence is TGTGCCAGCAGTCCCTGGACTAGCGGGAGGGGTACCGGGAAGCTGTTTTTT.